This TCR beta chain originates from a study of shared clonotypes between healthy human individuals. CDR3 size: 12 residues. Germline values: CDR1 GTSNPN, CDR2 SVGIG (reference sequence). The DNA input per sorted-subset replicate PCR was 150 to 200 ng, corresponding to 30,000 or so T cell genomes. Clones were sequenced by immunoSEQ multiplex PCR, and TCRdb holds only the in-frame ones, with some missing. The table records around 1.4 million clones, 98% to 99% of them present only once. The sequenced sample was naive CD4+ T cells sorted from blood. Subset reported: CD45RA+ positively selected. This TCR was sampled from a man under 40 in good health. This chain uses TRBV30 with TRBJ1-1, with D possibly TRBD1 on 5 matching bases. The CDR3: CAGQGGMTEAFF. For the CDR3, the DNA is TGTGCGGGGCAGGGAGGAATGACTGAAGCTTTCTTT.